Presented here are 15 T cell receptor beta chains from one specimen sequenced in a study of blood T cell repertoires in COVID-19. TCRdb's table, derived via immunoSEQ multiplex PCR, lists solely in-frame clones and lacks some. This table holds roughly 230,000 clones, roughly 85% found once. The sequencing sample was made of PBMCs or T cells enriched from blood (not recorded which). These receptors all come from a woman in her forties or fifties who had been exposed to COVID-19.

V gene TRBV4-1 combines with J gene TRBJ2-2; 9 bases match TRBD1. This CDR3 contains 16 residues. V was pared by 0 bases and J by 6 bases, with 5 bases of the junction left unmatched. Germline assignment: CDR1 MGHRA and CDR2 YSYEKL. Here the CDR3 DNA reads TGCGCCAGCAGCCAAGAAGGACAGGGGAGCCCCGGGGAGCTGTTTTTT. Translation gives CASSQEGQGSPGELFF.

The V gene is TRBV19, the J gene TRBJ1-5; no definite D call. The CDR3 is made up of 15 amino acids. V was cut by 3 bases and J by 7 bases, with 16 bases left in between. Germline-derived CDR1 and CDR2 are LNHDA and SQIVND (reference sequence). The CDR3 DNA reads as TGTGCCAGTAGTATTCTCCTCGGAGTGGAACAGCCCCAGCATTTT. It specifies CASSILLGVEQPQHF.

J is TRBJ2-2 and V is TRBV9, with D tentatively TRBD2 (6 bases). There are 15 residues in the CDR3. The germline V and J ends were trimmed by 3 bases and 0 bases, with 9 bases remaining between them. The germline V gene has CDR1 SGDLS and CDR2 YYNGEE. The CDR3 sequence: CASSARGANTGELFF. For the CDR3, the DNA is TGTGCCAGCAGCGCGCGCGGGGCGAACACCGGGGAGCTGTTTTTT. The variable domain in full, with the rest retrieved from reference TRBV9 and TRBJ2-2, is DSGVTQTPKHLITATGQRVTLRCSPRSGDLSVYWYQQSLDQGLQFLIQYYNGEERAKGNILERFSAQQFPDLHSELNLSSLELGDSALYFCASSARGANTGELFFGEGSRLTVL.

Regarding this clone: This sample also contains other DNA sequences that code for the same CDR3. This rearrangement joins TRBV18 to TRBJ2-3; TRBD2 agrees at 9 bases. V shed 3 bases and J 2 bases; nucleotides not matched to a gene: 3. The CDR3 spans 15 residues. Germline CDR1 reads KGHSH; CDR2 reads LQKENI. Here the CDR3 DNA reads TGTGCCAGCTCACCTAGCGGGGGATACACAGATACGCAGTATTTT. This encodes CASSPSGGYTDTQYF. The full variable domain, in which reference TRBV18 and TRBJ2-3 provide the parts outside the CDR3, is NAGVMQNPRHLVRRRGQEARLRCSPMKGHSHVYWYRQLPEEGLKFMVYLQKENIIDESGMPKERFSAEFPKEGPSILRIQQVVRGDSAAYFCASSPSGGYTDTQYFGPGTRLTVL.

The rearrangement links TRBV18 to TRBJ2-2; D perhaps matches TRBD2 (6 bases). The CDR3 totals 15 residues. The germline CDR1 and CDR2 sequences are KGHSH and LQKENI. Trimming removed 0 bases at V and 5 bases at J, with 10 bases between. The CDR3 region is CASSPPLGGTGELFF. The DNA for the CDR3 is TGTGCCAGCTCACCACCGCTTGGGGGGACCGGGGAGCTGTTTTTT.

The CDR3 spells CASSQGTSGYNEQFF. In DNA, the CDR3 is TGTGCCAGCAGCCAGGGGACTAGCGGGTACAATGAGCAGTTCTTC. The chain employs TRBV7-6 and TRBJ2-1; TRBD2 matches 12 bases. The CDR3 runs to 15 residues. Trimming cost V 5 bases and J 4 bases; bases outside gene matches: 3. Germline V gene sequence: CDR1 SGHVS, CDR2 FNYEAQ.

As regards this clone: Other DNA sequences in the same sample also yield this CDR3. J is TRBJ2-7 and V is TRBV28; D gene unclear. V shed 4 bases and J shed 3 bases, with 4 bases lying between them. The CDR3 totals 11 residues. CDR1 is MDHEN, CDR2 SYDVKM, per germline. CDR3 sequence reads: CASSSSYEQYF. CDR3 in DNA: TGTGCCAGCAGTTCTAGCTACGAGCAGTACTTC.

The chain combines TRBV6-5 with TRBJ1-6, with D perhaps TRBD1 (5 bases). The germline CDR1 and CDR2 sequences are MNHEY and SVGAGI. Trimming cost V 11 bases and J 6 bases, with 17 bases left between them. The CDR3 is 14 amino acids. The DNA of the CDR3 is TGTGCCGCCGGACCGGGACTCTCTAATTCACCCCTCCACTTT. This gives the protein CAAGPGLSNSPLHF.

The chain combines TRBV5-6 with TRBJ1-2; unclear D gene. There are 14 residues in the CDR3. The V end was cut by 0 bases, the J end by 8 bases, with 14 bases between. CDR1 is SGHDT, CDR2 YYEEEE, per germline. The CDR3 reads CASSLGGTAYGYTF. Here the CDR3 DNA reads TGTGCCAGCAGCTTGGGAGGAACTGCCTACGGCTACACCTTC.

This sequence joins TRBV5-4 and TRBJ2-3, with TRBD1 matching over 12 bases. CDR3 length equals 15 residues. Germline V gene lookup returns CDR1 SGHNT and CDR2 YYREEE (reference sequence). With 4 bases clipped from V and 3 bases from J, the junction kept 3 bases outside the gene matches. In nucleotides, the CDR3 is TGTGCCAGCAGCATGGGACAGGGGGCAACAGATACGCAGTATTTT. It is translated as CASSMGQGATDTQYF.

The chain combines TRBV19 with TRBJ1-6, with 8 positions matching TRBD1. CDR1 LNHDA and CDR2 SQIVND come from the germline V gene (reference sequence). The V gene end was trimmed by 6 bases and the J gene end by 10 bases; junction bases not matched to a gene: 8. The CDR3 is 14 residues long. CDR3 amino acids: CASSRGQDGSPLHF. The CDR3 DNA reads TGTGCCAGTAGCAGGGGACAGGACGGATCACCCCTCCACTTT.

This chain's CDR3 is CASRAGTGNQPQHF. CDR3 coding DNA: TGTGCCAGCAGAGCCGGGACAGGAAATCAGCCCCAGCATTTT. The V and J genes are TRBV2 and TRBJ1-5; 8 bases fit TRBD1. In germline, CDR1 is SNHLY, CDR2 FYNNEI. The CDR3 totals 14 residues. Trimming removed 6 bases from V and 4 bases from J; junction bases left unmatched: 5.

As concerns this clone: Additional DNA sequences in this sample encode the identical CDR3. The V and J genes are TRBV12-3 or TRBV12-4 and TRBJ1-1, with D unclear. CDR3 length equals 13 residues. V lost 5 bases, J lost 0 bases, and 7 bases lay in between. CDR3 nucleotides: TGTGCCAGCAGTCCAGGAATGAACACTGAAGCTTTCTTT. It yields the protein CASSPGMNTEAFF.

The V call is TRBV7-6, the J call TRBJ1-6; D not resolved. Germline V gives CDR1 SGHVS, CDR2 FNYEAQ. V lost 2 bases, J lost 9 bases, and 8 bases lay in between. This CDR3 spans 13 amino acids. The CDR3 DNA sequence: TGTGCCAGCAGCTTATTTAGTGCTTCACCCCTCCACTTT. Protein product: CASSLFSASPLHF.

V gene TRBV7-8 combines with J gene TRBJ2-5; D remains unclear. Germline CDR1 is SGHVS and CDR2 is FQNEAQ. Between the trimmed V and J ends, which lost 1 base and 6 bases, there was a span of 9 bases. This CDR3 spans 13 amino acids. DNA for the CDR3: TGTGCCAGCAGCTTAGGAACTATCCAGACCCAGTACTTC. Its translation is CASSLGTIQTQYF.